This T cell receptor beta chain appears in the sequencing data of a study of shared clonotypes between healthy human individuals. The CDR3 consists of 16 residues. The V gene's germline CDR1 is SGHVS and CDR2 FQNEAQ. V was cut by 2 bases and J by 1 base, with 11 bases left in between. The repertoire was sequenced with immunoSEQ multiplex PCR; TCRdb's copy has only in-frame clones and lacks some. The sample contains 2 million to 3 million clones, approximately 93% of which appear only once. This chain connects TRBV7-8 to TRBJ1-4; no clear D gene. The sample taken for sequencing was naive CD4+ T cells from PBMCs. Subset noted: CD45RA+ positively selected. The TCR was taken from a man between 18 and 29 years old in good health. Some clones in this sample may be carry-over from other donors' samples. CDR3 sequence: CASSLRRRGTNEKLFF. The CDR3, as DNA: TGTGCCAGCAGCTTACGGCGACGGGGAACTAATGAAAAACTGTTTTTT.